A single sample is the source of the 23 T cell receptor beta chains below, sequenced in a study of T cell responses to AZD1222 COVID-19 vaccine. Profiled with immunoSEQ multiplex PCR; TCRdb holds only in-frame clones, not every one. The sample lists 150,000 to 200,000 clones; approximately 92% were seen once. The sequences come from peripheral blood, collected on day 0 of AZD1222 vaccination. The receptors originated from an adult in good health.

This clone was recorded once. The V gene is TRBV5-5, the J gene TRBJ2-1, with D possibly matching TRBD2 (6 bases). With 5 bases removed from V and 0 bases from J, the gap between germline ends came to 12 bases. The CDR3 has 15 amino acids. Germline loops: CDR1 SGHKS, CDR2 YYEKEE (reference sequence). As DNA, the CDR3 is TGTGCCAGCAGTCCGGGGGAGAACTCCTACAATGAGCAGTTCTTC. It translates to CASSPGENSYNEQFF.

The rearrangement uses TRBV19 and TRBJ2-3, with 9 bases identical to TRBD1. The germline V gene encodes CDR1 LNHDA and CDR2 SQIVND (reference sequence). The V gene end was trimmed by 6 bases and the J gene end by 2 bases; junction bases not matched to a gene: 3. The CDR3 spans 14 residues. CDR3 region: CASRTGGVTDTQYF. As DNA, the CDR3 is TGTGCCAGTAGGACAGGGGGGGTCACAGATACGCAGTATTTT.

This chain joins TRBV28 and TRBJ2-2; 8 positions agree with TRBD2. The CDR3 length is 16 residues. Germline CDR1 is MDHEN and CDR2 is SYDVKM. Trimming removed 10 bases from V and 3 bases from J; junction bases left unmatched: 13. The CDR3 loop is CATHSAGGEDTGELFF. CDR3 nucleotide sequence: TGTGCCACCCATTCTGCCGGGGGGGAAGACACCGGGGAGCTGTTTTTT.

The chain has TRBV15 and TRBJ1-2, with 8 positions matching TRBD1. Trimming removed 0 bases from V and 6 bases from J; junction bases left unmatched: 9. Per the germline V gene, CDR1 is LNHNV and CDR2 is YYDKDF (reference sequence). The CDR3 consists of 16 residues. Here the CDR3 reads CATSRDLVGQGDGYTF. CDR3 DNA sequence: TGTGCCACCAGCAGAGATTTGGTCGGACAGGGAGATGGCTACACCTTC.

The chain joins TRBV7-3 to TRBJ1-6, with D hard to call. Trimming removed 1 base from V and 0 bases from J, with 1 base in between. The CDR3 is 14 amino acids. Per the germline V gene, CDR1 is SGHTA and CDR2 is FQGTGA. CDR3 loop: CASSLSSYNSPLHF. In DNA form, the CDR3 reads TGTGCCAGCAGCTTAAGCTCCTATAATTCACCCCTCCACTTT.

This sequence joins TRBV5-1 and TRBJ1-2; perhaps TRBD1 as D (5 bases). With 3 bases removed from V and 4 bases from J, the gap between germline ends came to 7 bases. Germline CDR1 reads SGHRS; CDR2 reads YFSETQ. This CDR3 has 12 residues. For the CDR3, the DNA is TGCGCCAGCAGCTGGGACGGCTATGGCTACACCTTC. It yields the protein CASSWDGYGYTF.

DNA of the CDR3: TGTGCCAGCAGCTTAGTGGGGGACAGGGGAGACGAGCAGTACTTC. It specifies CASSLVGDRGDEQYF. The chain recombines TRBV7-2 with TRBJ2-7; 10 positions agree with TRBD1. Germline loops: CDR1 SGHTA, CDR2 FQGNSA. The CDR3 sequence is 15 residues long. V lost 1 base to trimming and J lost 5 bases; unmatched junction nucleotides: 5.

In this sample, this clone turned up once. The V gene is TRBV19, the J gene TRBJ1-6; D ambiguous. V lost 5 bases and J 9 bases, leaving 17 bases between the germline ends. Germline values: CDR1 LNHDA, CDR2 SQIVND (reference sequence). CDR3 length: 15 amino acids. CDR3 in amino acids: CASSSDGGVGSPLHF. The CDR3, as DNA: TGTGCCAGTAGTTCCGACGGAGGAGTAGGTTCACCCCTCCACTTT.

The chain carries TRBV6-1 and TRBJ2-1, with D unclear. There are 15 residues in the CDR3. The germline CDR1 and CDR2 sequences are MNHNS and SASEGT. The V gene lost 1 base and the J gene lost 6 bases, with 13 bases spanning the gap. CDR3 coding DNA: TGTGCCAGCAGTGAAGTAGTAGGGCTAGGCAATGAGCAGTTCTTC. Translation gives CASSEVVGLGNEQFF.

V usage is TRBV10-3 and J usage is TRBJ2-7; D remains unclear. The CDR3 runs to 12 residues. CDR1 is ENHRY, CDR2 SYGVKD, per germline. The germline V and J ends were trimmed by 0 bases and 7 bases, with 7 bases remaining between them. This chain's CDR3 is CAISESRVEQYF. CDR3 nucleotide sequence: TGTGCCATCAGTGAGTCGAGAGTGGAGCAGTACTTC.

The chain uses TRBV11-2 and TRBJ1-6; 7 nucleotides line up with TRBD1. The CDR3 spans 12 residues. V shed 5 bases and J 11 bases; nucleotides not matched to a gene: 3. Germline CDR1 reads SGHAT; CDR2 reads FQNNGV. The CDR3 nucleotides read TGTGCCAGCAGCCGACAGGGCACACCCCTCCACTTT. Protein product: CASSRQGTPLHF. The variable domain in full, with the rest retrieved from reference TRBV11-2 and TRBJ1-6, is EAGVAQSPRYKIIEKRQSVAFWCNPISGHATLYWYQQILGQGPKLLIQFQNNGVVDDSQLPKDRFSAERLKGVDSTLKIQPAKLEDSAVYLCASSRQGTPLHFGNGTRLTVT.

The rearrangement joins TRBV6-6 to TRBJ2-7; 12 nucleotides agree with TRBD2. V shed 6 bases, J shed 3 bases, and the junction held 9 bases outside the gene matches. This CDR3 is 16 amino acids long. From germline, CDR1 is MNHNY and CDR2 SVGAGI (reference sequence). The CDR3 bases are TGTGCCAGCAGCCCTACCGGGACTAGCGGGTACTACGAGCAGTACTTC. This translates into CASSPTGTSGYYEQYF.

V usage is TRBV9 and J usage is TRBJ2-5, with 9 bases that match TRBD1. This CDR3 spans 15 amino acids. Losses at the gene ends were 4 bases for V and 4 bases for J; bases not matched to a gene: 8. The germline CDR1 and CDR2 sequences are SGDLS and YYNGEE. CDR3 region: CASSTWDRARETQYF. CDR3 nucleotide sequence: TGTGCCAGCAGCACCTGGGACAGGGCAAGAGAGACCCAGTACTTC.

This rearrangement joins TRBV12-3 or TRBV12-4 to TRBJ2-7, with TRBD1 as a possible D gene (6 bases). V was shortened by 6 bases and J by 6 bases, with 12 bases between the two germline ends. The CDR3 spans 12 residues. The CDR3 here is CASRPTGGEQYF. The CDR3 nucleotides are TGTGCCAGCAGGCCGACAGGAGGCGAGCAGTACTTC.

The CDR3 nucleotides are TGTGCCAGCAGTTTAAGAGCGAACACTGAAGCTTTCTTT. Its translation is CASSLRANTEAFF. The gene calls are TRBV12-3 or TRBV12-4 and TRBJ1-1; D gene unclear. The CDR3 sequence is 13 residues long. Between the trimmed V and J ends, which lost 2 bases and 1 base, there was a span of 5 bases.

This chain uses TRBV7-9 with TRBJ2-1, with D unresolved. The CDR3 has 12 residues. Germline V gene sequence: CDR1 SEHNR, CDR2 FQNEAQ (reference sequence). The V and J ends lost 3 bases and 8 bases respectively, with 8 bases between them. CDR3 residues: CASSFVLDEQFF. The CDR3 DNA is TGTGCCAGCAGCTTCGTCTTGGATGAGCAGTTCTTC.

The chain carries TRBV18 and TRBJ2-2; possible D gene TRBD2, 6 bases. The germline CDR1 and CDR2 sequences are KGHSH and LQKENI. The V end lost 8 bases, the J end lost 2 bases, and 15 bases lay between the germline ends. There are 15 residues in the CDR3. For the CDR3, the DNA is TGTGCCAGCCAGGAATGGGACTCAAACACCGGGGAGCTGTTTTTT. Translation: CASQEWDSNTGELFF. Based on the CDR3 plus reference TRBV18 and TRBJ2-2, the full variable domain is NAGVMQNPRHLVRRRGQEARLRCSPMKGHSHVYWYRQLPEEGLKFMVYLQKENIIDESGMPKERFSAEFPKEGPSILRIQQVVRGDSAAYFCASQEWDSNTGELFFGEGSRLTVL.

The V and J genes are TRBV28 and TRBJ1-1; possibly TRBD1 for D (5 bases). The V gene lost 9 bases and the J gene lost 4 bases, with 18 bases spanning the gap. The length of the CDR3 is 14 residues. Germline CDR1 reads MDHEN; CDR2 reads SYDVKM. DNA for the CDR3: TGTGCCAGTGGGCAGGGTCCCCGGGGCACTGAAGCTTTCTTT. It encodes CASGQGPRGTEAFF. The variable domain in full, with the rest retrieved from reference TRBV28 and TRBJ1-1, is DVKVTQSSRYLVKRTGEKVFLECVQDMDHENMFWYRQDPGLGLRLIYFSYDVKMKEKGDIPEGYSVSREKKERFSLILESASTNQTSMYLCASGQGPRGTEAFFGQGTRLTVV.

The chain is built from TRBV7-2 and TRBJ1-1, with D perhaps matching TRBD1 (5 bases). Germline V gene sequence: CDR1 SGHTA, CDR2 FQGNSA. V was shortened by 5 bases and J by 1 base, with 8 bases between the two germline ends. There are 13 residues in the CDR3. Here the CDR3 DNA reads TGTGCCAGCAGCAACCAGGGGAACACTGAAGCTTTCTTT. This translates into CASSNQGNTEAFF.

The chain has TRBV6-5 and TRBJ1-6; D perhaps matches TRBD1 (5 bases). Trimming took 0 bases from V and 9 from J, leaving 12 bases between them. The CDR3 consists of 15 residues. Germline V CDR1 and CDR2: MNHEY, SVGAGI. The CDR3 protein is CASSYSTAGGSPLHF. CDR3 sequence (DNA): TGTGCCAGCAGTTACTCGACGGCCGGGGGTTCACCCCTCCACTTT.

The V call is TRBV10-3, the J call TRBJ1-1; D unclear. CDR1 and CDR2 (germline): ENHRY, SYGVKD. V was cut by 2 bases and J by 0 bases, with 10 bases left in between. This CDR3 region has 15 residues. DNA for the CDR3: TGTGCCATCAGTGAGGGCCAGGAGATGAACACTGAAGCTTTCTTT. It translates to CAISEGQEMNTEAFF.

The chain uses TRBV4-3 and TRBJ1-2; the D gene is possibly TRBD1 (5 bases). The CDR3 loop spans 15 amino acids. The V gene lost 4 bases and the J gene lost 4 bases, with 16 bases spanning the gap. Germline CDR1 reads LGHNA; CDR2 reads YSLEER. For the CDR3, the DNA is TGCGCCAGCAGCCTCTCTTCCCAGGGAGGCTATGGCTACACCTTC. It yields the protein CASSLSSQGGYGYTF.

J is TRBJ1-1 and V is TRBV5-1; 8 nucleotides line up with TRBD1. CDR1 SGHRS and CDR2 YFSETQ come from the germline V gene. With 4 bases clipped from V and 5 bases from J, the junction kept 7 bases outside the gene matches. The CDR3 has 14 amino acids. The CDR3 region is CASSIQGGETEAFF. CDR3 sequence (DNA): TGCGCCAGCAGCATACAGGGGGGCGAGACTGAAGCTTTCTTT.